This TCR beta chain is from a study of patients and donors after allogeneic stem cell transplantation. This CDR3 spans 17 amino acids. Germline lookup yields CDR1 SGHTA and CDR2 FQGTGA. Trimming left V 2 bases short and J 1 base short, with 16 bases between. Using its own MiXCR run on the RT-PCR reads, TCRdb lists one record per CDR3 protein. Among about 960,000 distinct CDR3 sequences listed, 15% to 20% were seen once. The V gene is TRBV7-3, the J gene TRBJ2-3; D gene uncertain. The sequencing sample was made of blood, either unsorted or a sorted T cell fraction (not recorded which). This TCR came from a human donor who was either an allogeneic HSCT recipient or a stem cell or donor lymphocyte infusion donor (not recorded which). It is not recorded whose cells these are; they may come from a transplant donor. Written as DNA, the CDR3 is TGTGCCAGCAGCTTATCCCGTGGGTTTGCCGGCACAGATACGCAGTATTTT. Its translation: CASSLSRGFAGTDTQYF.